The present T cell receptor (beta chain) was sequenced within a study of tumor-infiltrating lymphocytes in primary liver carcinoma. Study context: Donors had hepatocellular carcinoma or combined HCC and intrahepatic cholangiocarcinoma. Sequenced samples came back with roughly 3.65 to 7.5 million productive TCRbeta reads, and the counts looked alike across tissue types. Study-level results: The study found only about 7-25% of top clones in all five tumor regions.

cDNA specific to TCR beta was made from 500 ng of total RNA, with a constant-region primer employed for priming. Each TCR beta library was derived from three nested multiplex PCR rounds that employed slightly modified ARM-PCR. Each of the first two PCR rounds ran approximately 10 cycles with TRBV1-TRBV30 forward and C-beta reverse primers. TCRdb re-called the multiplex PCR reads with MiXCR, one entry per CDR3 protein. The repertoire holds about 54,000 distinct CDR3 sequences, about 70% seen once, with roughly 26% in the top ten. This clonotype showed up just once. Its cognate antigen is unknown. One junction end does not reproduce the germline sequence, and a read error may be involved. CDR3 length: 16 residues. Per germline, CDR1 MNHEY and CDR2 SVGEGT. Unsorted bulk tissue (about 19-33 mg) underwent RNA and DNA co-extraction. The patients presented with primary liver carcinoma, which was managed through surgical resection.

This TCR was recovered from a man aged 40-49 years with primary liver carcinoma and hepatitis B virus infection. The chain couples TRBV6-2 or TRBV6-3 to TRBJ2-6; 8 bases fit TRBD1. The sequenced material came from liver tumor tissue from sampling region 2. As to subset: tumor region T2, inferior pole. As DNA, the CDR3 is TGTGCCAGCAGTCTCGGACAGGGTACTGGGGCCAACGTCCCGACTTTC. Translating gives CASSLGQGTGANVPTF.